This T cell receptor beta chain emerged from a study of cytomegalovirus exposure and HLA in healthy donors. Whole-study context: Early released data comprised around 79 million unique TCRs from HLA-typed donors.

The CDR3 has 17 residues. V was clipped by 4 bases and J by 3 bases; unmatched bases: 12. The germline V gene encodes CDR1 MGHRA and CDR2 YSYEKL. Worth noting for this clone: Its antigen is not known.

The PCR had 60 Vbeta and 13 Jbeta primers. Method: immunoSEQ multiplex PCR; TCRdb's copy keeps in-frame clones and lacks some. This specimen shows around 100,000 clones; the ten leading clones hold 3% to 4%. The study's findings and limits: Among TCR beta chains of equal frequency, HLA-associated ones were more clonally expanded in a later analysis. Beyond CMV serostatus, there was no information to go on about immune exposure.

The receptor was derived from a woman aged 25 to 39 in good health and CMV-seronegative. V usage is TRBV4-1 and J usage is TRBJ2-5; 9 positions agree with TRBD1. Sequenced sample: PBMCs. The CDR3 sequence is CASSPLGQGTEKETQYF. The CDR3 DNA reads TGCGCCAGCAGCCCCCTCGGACAGGGGACGGAGAAAGAGACCCAGTACTTC.